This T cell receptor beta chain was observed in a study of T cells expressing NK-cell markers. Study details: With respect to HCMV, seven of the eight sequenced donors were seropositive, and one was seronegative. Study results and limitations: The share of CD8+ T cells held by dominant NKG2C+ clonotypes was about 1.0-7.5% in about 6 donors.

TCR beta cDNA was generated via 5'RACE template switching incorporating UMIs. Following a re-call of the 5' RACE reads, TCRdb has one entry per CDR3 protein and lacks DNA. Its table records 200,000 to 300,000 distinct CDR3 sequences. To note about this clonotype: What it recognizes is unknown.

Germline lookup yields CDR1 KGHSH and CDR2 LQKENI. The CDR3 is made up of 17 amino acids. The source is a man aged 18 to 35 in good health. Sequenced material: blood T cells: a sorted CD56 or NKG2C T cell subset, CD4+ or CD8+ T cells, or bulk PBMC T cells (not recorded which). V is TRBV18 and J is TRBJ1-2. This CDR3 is CASSPQERGIPGSGYTF. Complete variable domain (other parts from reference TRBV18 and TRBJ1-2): NAGVMQNPRHLVRRRGQEARLRCSPMKGHSHVYWYRQLPEEGLKFMVYLQKENIIDESGMPKERFSAEFPKEGPSILRIQQVVRGDSAAYFCASSPQERGIPGSGYTFGSGTRLTVV.